This T cell receptor beta chain stems from a study of CD8 T cells in Susac syndrome. With random hexamers, roughly 0.45 to 1 ug RNA was reverse transcribed. By means of immunoSEQ multiplex PCR, TCR beta CDR3 spanning 54 Vbeta and 13 Jbeta underwent amplification. From the immunoSEQ multiplex PCR reads, TCRdb called clonotypes with MiXCR, one entry per CDR3 protein. Seen here are about 180,000 distinct CDR3 sequences, around 94% observed once, and the top ten hold 0.099%. The sample taken for sequencing was CD4+ T cells from PBMCs. The TCR originated in a human donor with Susac syndrome.

DNA of the CDR3: TGCGCCAGCAGCCAAGGTGCCCTAGCTCCATCCTACAATGAGCAGTTCTTC. Translated: CASSQGALAPSYNEQFF. The chain carries TRBV4-3 and TRBJ2-1; D is perhaps TRBD2 (5 bases). Trimming shortened V by 1 base and J by 1 base, and 14 bases separated the two germline ends. Germline CDR1 is LGHNA and CDR2 is YSLEER. The CDR3 is made up of 17 amino acids.